Listed here are 28 T cell receptor beta chains from one sample, sequenced in a study of naive and memory T cell subsets. An equimolar mix of two oligonucleotides served as the beta constant-region primer for TRBC1 and TRBC2. Nested alpha and beta constant-region primers with the SP2 primer drove four PCR rounds on ligated cDNA. TCRdb re-derived calls from the UMI-ligation and nested PCR reads in MiXCR, one entry per CDR3 protein. The sample contains about 150,000 distinct CDR3 sequences, roughly 20% of which appear only once. Their antigen targets remain unknown. General study findings and limits: Especially in CD8 cells, naive repertoires contained a few larger clonotypes, possibly CD45RA-re-expressing memory cells.

The sample was naive CD4+ T cells from blood. Source of these receptors: a human donor in good health.

V and J are TRBV7-9 and TRBJ2-7, with 9 bases fitting TRBD1. The CDR3 contains 14 residues. J gave up 3 bases and V 5 bases, and 5 bases lay outside the gene matches. Germline V gene sequence: CDR1 SEHNR, CDR2 FQNEAQ (reference sequence). The CDR3 bases are TGTGCCAGCAGCGCGGGACAGGGAATCTACGAGCAGTACTTC. It is translated as CASSAGQGIYEQYF.

There are a few counts of this clonotype. V and J are TRBV29-1 and TRBJ1-1; D unresolved. The germline V gene has CDR1 SQVTM and CDR2 ANQGSEA. The CDR3 has 13 amino acids. V lost 4 bases, J lost 0 bases, and 9 bases lay in between. CDR3 loop: CSVAVHMNTEAFF. CDR3 coding DNA: TGCAGCGTTGCTGTGCACATGAACACTGAAGCTTTCTTT.

CDR3 in amino acids: CASKTGTGSHEQYF. CDR3 nucleotide sequence: TGTGCCAGTAAAACCGGGACAGGGAGCCACGAGCAGTACTTC. The rearrangement links TRBV7-6 to TRBJ2-7; 9 bases map to TRBD1. V dropped 9 bases and J dropped 5; count of bases not matched to a gene: 11. Germline CDR1 and CDR2: SGHVS and FNYEAQ. The CDR3 spans 14 residues.

The chain joins TRBV20-1 to TRBJ2-1; possibly TRBD2 for D (6 bases). Germline loops: CDR1 DFQATT, CDR2 SNEGSKA (reference sequence). Trimming removed 5 bases from V and 0 bases from J, with 11 bases in between. The CDR3 loop spans 14 amino acids. Here the CDR3 reads CSALAASSYNEQFF. CDR3 DNA sequence: TGCAGTGCTTTAGCGGCGAGCTCCTACAATGAGCAGTTCTTC.

The J gene is TRBJ2-2, the V gene TRBV28; the D gene is possibly TRBD2 (6 bases). Germline V gene sequence: CDR1 MDHEN, CDR2 SYDVKM. V was clipped by 3 bases and J by 5 bases, with 10 bases between them. This CDR3 contains 14 residues. The CDR3 region has the DNA TGTGCCAGCAGTTTGGGACTGTGGACCGGGGAGCTGTTTTTT. This translates into CASSLGLWTGELFF.

Ten or more counts support this clonotype. The chain combines TRBV12-3 or TRBV12-4 with TRBJ1-6; D not certain. V gave up 7 bases and J gave up 0 bases, with 13 bases separating them. This CDR3 comprises 16 residues. As DNA, the CDR3 is TGTGCCAGCACCATACAAGATCGCTCCTATAATTCACCCCTCCACTTT. It encodes CASTIQDRSYNSPLHF.

This clonotype was recorded at least ten times. The CDR3 sequence: CASSFASGRTDTQYF. CDR3 in DNA: TGTGCCAGCAGCTTCGCTAGCGGGAGAACAGATACGCAGTATTTT. The V call is TRBV7-2, the J call TRBJ2-3, with 10 nucleotides matching TRBD2. The CDR3 runs to 15 residues. Trimming took 3 bases from V and 3 from J; bases not matched to a gene: 3. Germline loops: CDR1 SGHTA, CDR2 FQGNSA.

The chain employs TRBV12-3 or TRBV12-4 and TRBJ1-4, with no clear D. This CDR3 region has 12 residues. With 4 bases removed from V and 10 bases from J, the gap between germline ends came to 10 bases. DNA for the CDR3: TGTGCCAGCAGTTCACCGGGAGCAAAACTGTTTTTT. Protein: CASSSPGAKLFF.

The chain has TRBV12-3 or TRBV12-4 and TRBJ2-7; 8 bases are shared with TRBD1. V shed 6 bases, J shed 0 bases, and the junction held 4 bases outside the gene matches. The CDR3 runs 14 residues. The CDR3 region is CASRNDRGSYEQYF. The CDR3 DNA reads TGTGCCAGCAGAAACGACAGGGGCTCCTACGAGCAGTACTTC.

In its sample, this clonotype was seen many times. The V call is TRBV20-1, the J call TRBJ1-5, with 8 bases aligning to TRBD1. The V gene's germline CDR1 is DFQATT and CDR2 SNEGSKA (reference sequence). This CDR3 region has 15 residues. Unmatched junction bases numbered 5, after V lost 3 bases and J lost 1 base. The CDR3 protein is CSASSGGWSNQPQHF. Written as DNA, the CDR3 is TGCAGTGCTAGCTCAGGGGGCTGGAGCAATCAGCCCCAGCATTTT.

In this sample, this clonotype turned up many times. The chain joins TRBV10-3 to TRBJ2-5; no firm D call. This CDR3 spans 14 amino acids. CDR1 ENHRY and CDR2 SYGVKD come from the germline V gene. Deletions cut 2 bases from V and 1 base from J, with 8 bases between. In DNA form, the CDR3 reads TGTGCCATCAGTGAGGGTACGAGCCAAGAGACCCAGTACTTC. Translation gives CAISEGTSQETQYF.

This rearrangement joins TRBV3-1 to TRBJ1-1, with D tentatively TRBD1 (6 bases). This CDR3 has 16 residues. Trimming cost V 2 bases and J 2 bases, with 15 bases left between them. Germline V gives CDR1 LGHDT, CDR2 YNNKEL (reference sequence). For the CDR3, the DNA is TGTGCCAGCAGCCAACGGGGGGCCAGAACTAACACTGAAGCTTTCTTT. Protein: CASSQRGARTNTEAFF.

The chain joins TRBV29-1 to TRBJ2-7; TRBD2 agrees at 11 bases. Looked up from germline, CDR1 is SQVTM and CDR2 is ANQGSEA. J was trimmed by 7 bases and V by 6 bases; bases with no gene match: 11. The CDR3 runs 14 residues. In nucleotides, the CDR3 is TGCAGCGTCGCCATACTAGCGGGAGAGGGGGAGCAGTACTTC. It is translated as CSVAILAGEGEQYF.

V is TRBV20-1 and J is TRBJ2-7, with D tentatively TRBD1 or TRBD2 (6 bases each). This CDR3 contains 14 residues. The V and J ends lost 5 bases and 3 bases respectively, with 17 bases between them. CDR1 and CDR2 (germline): DFQATT, SNEGSKA (reference sequence). For the CDR3, the DNA is TGCAGTGCTGTCAGGGGTGGGGGGATCTACGAGCAGTACTTC. It translates to CSAVRGGGIYEQYF.

This clonotype was found a few times. The chain has TRBV10-2 and TRBJ2-1, with 7 positions matching TRBD2. The CDR3 is 12 residues long. Germline loops: CDR1 WSHSY, CDR2 SAAADI. V trimming: 10 bases; J trimming: 3 bases; junction bases outside the gene matches: 3. The CDR3 DNA is TGCGCCATCCGGGGGGACTACAATGAGCAGTTCTTC. It codes for CAIRGDYNEQFF.

The CDR3 DNA reads as TGTGCCAGCAGCAGCGGACTAGCGGGGAACACAGATACGCAGTATTTT. Translating it yields CASSSGLAGNTDTQYF. The chain joins TRBV7-9 to TRBJ2-3, with 12 bases aligning to TRBD2. CDR3 size: 16 residues. Germline values: CDR1 SEHNR, CDR2 FQNEAQ (reference sequence). Trimming removed 5 bases from V and 2 bases from J; junction bases left unmatched: 5.

This clonotype was counted ten times or more. The chain carries TRBV5-1 and TRBJ2-7; a weak D match, TRBD1 (5 bases). The CDR3 has 15 amino acids. Per the germline V gene, CDR1 is SGHRS and CDR2 is YFSETQ. Trimming took off 2 bases at V and 0 bases at J, with 12 bases between the two ends. CDR3 protein: CASSLGRTSSYEQYF. The CDR3 DNA follows: TGCGCCAGCAGCTTAGGACGGACAAGCTCCTACGAGCAGTACTTC.

The sample holds a few counts of this clonotype. The chain recombines TRBV6-5 with TRBJ2-3; D not certain. Germline-derived CDR1 and CDR2 are MNHEY and SVGAGI. V lost 5 bases and J 4 bases, leaving 10 bases between the germline ends. The CDR3 is 13 residues long. The CDR3 nucleotides read TGTGCCAGCAGTATCACTTGGGCAGATACGCAGTATTTT. This gives the protein CASSITWADTQYF.

This clonotype has only a few counts. CDR3: CASSSNPGQTYEQYF. CDR3 sequence (DNA): TGTGCCAGCAGCTCAAATCCTGGACAGACCTACGAGCAGTACTTC. V is TRBV7-9 and J is TRBJ2-7; weak D call: TRBD1 (6 bases). Per germline, CDR1 SEHNR and CDR2 FQNEAQ (reference sequence). Trimming pared 4 bases from V and 2 bases from J, leaving 15 bases between. The CDR3 runs 15 residues.

The gene calls are TRBV9 and TRBJ2-3; 11 positions match TRBD2. The trim removed 0 bases at V and 2 bases at J, leaving 26 bases unmatched. The V gene's germline CDR1 is SGDLS and CDR2 YYNGEE. The CDR3 loop spans 24 amino acids. The CDR3 is CASSVARDRVVLGLTSGITDTQYF. CDR3 sequence (DNA): TGTGCCAGCAGCGTAGCCCGAGACAGGGTGGTCCTGGGATTGACTAGCGGGATCACAGATACGCAGTATTTT. Looking up the rest from reference TRBV9 and TRBJ2-3 gives the full variable domain: DSGVTQTPKHLITATGQRVTLRCSPRSGDLSVYWYQQSLDQGLQFLIQYYNGEERAKGNILERFSAQQFPDLHSELNLSSLELGDSALYFCASSVARDRVVLGLTSGITDTQYFGPGTRLTVL.

The chain combines TRBV29-1 with TRBJ2-1; D is uncertain. The CDR3 extends over 11 amino acids. V shed 5 bases and J shed 1 base, with 3 bases lying between them. Germline V gives CDR1 SQVTM, CDR2 ANQGSEA. The CDR3: CSVRSYNEQFF. The CDR3 region has the DNA TGCAGCGTTCGATCCTACAATGAGCAGTTCTTC.

The chain has TRBV18 and TRBJ1-1, with D uncertain. The germline V and J ends were trimmed by 2 bases and 1 base, with 11 bases remaining between them. From germline, CDR1 is KGHSH and CDR2 LQKENI. The CDR3 sequence is 15 residues long. The CDR3 coding sequence is TGTGCCAGCTCACCAAGGCAGAAGAAGAACACTGAAGCTTTCTTT. Its translation: CASSPRQKKNTEAFF.

The chain's CDR3 is CASSSFGLAQETQYF. CDR3 DNA sequence: TGTGCCAGCAGTTCCTTTGGACTAGCCCAAGAGACCCAGTACTTC. V usage is TRBV27 and J usage is TRBJ2-5, with 8 bases aligning to TRBD2. The junction had 5 bases not matched to a gene; V was cut back by 4 bases and J by 1 base. Germline V gene sequence: CDR1 MNHEY, CDR2 SMNVEV (reference sequence). This CDR3 spans 15 amino acids.

This clonotype was seen a handful of times. The chain employs TRBV7-6 and TRBJ1-4, with 11 positions matching TRBD1. The CDR3 length is 16 residues. Germline CDR1 and CDR2: SGHVS and FNYEAQ. V shed 4 bases, J shed 9 bases, and the junction held 10 bases outside the gene matches. Here the CDR3 DNA reads TGTGCCAGCAGCTCCTGGAGGACAGGGGGCGAAAAAAAACTGTTTTTT. Translation: CASSSWRTGGEKKLFF.

The V call is TRBV23-1, the J call TRBJ1-5; D ambiguous. TRBV23-1 is assigned to the ORF class and has an uncertain function. V dropped 8 bases and J dropped 4 bases, with 21 bases sitting between them. The CDR3 covers 16 residues. The DNA for the CDR3 is TGCGCCAGCCTACCAATCGACTGGCGGTTAAATCAGCCCCAGCATTTT. Translated: CASLPIDWRLNQPQHF.

The gene calls are TRBV2 and TRBJ2-3, with TRBD2 matching over 11 bases. The germline CDR1 and CDR2 sequences are SNHLY and FYNNEI. V was pared by 6 bases and J by 1 base, with 9 bases of the junction left unmatched. This CDR3 has 17 residues. CDR3 DNA sequence: TGTGCCAGCAGCTTACTACTAGCGGGAGCGGGCACAGATACGCAGTATTTT. It specifies CASSLLLAGAGTDTQYF.

Many counts were recorded for this clonotype. This chain connects TRBV3-1 to TRBJ2-7; possibly TRBD1 or TRBD2 for D (5 bases each). V lost 2 bases, J lost 3 bases, and 8 bases lay in between. The CDR3 covers 13 residues. Germline assignment: CDR1 LGHDT and CDR2 YNNKEL (reference sequence). For the CDR3, the DNA is TGTGCCAGCAGCCAACAGGGAGACTACGAGCAGTACTTC. Translated, it gives CASSQQGDYEQYF.

This clonotype has only a few counts. The chain recombines TRBV30 with TRBJ2-1; the match to TRBD2 covers 12 bases. Looked up from germline, CDR1 is GTSNPN and CDR2 is SVGIG (reference sequence). The CDR3 runs 17 residues. After removal of 3 bases from V and 12 bases from J, the junction contained 18 bases not matched to a gene. The CDR3 loop reads CAWSGHPSGRAQFGQFF. CDR3 DNA sequence: TGTGCCTGGAGCGGACATCCTAGCGGGAGGGCCCAGTTCGGGCAGTTCTTC.